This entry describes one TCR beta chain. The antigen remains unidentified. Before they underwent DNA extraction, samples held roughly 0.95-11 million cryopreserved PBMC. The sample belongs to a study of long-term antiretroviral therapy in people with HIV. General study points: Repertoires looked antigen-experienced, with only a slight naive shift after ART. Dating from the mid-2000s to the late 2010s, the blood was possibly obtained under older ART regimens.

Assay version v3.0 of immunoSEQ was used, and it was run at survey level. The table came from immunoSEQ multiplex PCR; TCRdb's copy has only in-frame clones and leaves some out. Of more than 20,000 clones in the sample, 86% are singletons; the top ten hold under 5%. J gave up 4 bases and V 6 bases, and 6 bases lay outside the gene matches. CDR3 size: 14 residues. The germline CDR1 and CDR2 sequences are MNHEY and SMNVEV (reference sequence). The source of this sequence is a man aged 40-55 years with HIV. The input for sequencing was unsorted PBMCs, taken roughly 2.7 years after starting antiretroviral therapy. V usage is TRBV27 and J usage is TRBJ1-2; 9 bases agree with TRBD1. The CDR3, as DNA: TGTGCCAGCAGGCCGGGACAGGGAAGCTATGGCTACACCTTC. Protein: CASRPGQGSYGYTF.